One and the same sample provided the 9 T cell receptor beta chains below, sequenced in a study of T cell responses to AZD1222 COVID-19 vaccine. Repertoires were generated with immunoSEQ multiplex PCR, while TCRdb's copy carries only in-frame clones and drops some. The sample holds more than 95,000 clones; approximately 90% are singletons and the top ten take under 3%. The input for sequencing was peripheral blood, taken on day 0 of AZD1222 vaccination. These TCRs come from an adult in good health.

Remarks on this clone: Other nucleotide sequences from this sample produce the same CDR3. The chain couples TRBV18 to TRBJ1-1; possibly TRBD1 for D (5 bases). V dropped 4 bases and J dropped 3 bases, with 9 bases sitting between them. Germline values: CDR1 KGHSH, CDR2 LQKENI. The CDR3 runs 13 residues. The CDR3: CASSHGGDTEAFF. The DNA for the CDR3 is TGTGCCAGCTCACACGGGGGGGACACTGAAGCTTTCTTT.

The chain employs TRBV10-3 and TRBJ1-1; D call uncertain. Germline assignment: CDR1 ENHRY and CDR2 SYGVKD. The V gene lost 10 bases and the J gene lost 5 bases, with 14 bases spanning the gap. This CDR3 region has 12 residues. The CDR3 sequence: CATQVGETEAFF. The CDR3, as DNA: TGTGCCACCCAGGTTGGAGAGACTGAAGCTTTCTTT.

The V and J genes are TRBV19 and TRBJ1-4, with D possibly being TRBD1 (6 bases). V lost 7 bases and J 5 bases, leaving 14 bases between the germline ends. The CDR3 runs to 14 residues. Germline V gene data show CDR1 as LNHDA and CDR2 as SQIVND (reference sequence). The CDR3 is CASTELGGNEKLFF. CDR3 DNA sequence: TGTGCCAGTACCGAGCTAGGGGGGAATGAAAAACTGTTTTTT.

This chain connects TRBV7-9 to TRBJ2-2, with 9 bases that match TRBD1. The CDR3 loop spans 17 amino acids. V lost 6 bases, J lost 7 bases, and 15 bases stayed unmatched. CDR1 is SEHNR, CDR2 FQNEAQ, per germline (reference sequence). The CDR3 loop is CASRPKKQGAVIGELFF. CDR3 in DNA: TGTGCCAGCAGACCGAAGAAACAGGGGGCGGTTATCGGGGAGCTGTTTTTT.

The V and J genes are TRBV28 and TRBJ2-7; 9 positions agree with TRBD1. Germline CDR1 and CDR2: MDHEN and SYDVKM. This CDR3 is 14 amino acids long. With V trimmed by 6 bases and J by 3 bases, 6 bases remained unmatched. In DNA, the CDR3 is TGTGCCAGCAGCCCTGGACAGGGGAACTACGAGCAGTACTTC. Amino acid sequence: CASSPGQGNYEQYF.

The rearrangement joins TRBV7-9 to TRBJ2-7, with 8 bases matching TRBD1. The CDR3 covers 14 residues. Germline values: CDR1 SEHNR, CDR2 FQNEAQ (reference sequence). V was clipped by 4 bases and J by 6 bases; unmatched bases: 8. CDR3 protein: CASSSTGGRGEQYF. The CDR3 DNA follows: TGTGCCAGCAGCTCCACAGGGGGAAGGGGCGAGCAGTACTTC.

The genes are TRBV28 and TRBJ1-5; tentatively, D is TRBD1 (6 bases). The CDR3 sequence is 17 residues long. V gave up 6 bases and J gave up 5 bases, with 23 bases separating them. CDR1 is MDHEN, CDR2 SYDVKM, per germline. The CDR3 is CASSPPGTSNPHQPQHF. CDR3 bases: TGTGCCAGCAGCCCACCCGGGACAAGCAACCCTCATCAGCCCCAGCATTTT.

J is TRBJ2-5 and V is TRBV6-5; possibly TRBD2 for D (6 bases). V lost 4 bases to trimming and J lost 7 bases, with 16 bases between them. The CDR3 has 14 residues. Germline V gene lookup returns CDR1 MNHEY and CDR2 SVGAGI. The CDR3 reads CASSSPEVRGTQYF. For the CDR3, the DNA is TGTGCCAGCAGTTCCCCGGAGGTGCGGGGGACCCAGTACTTC.

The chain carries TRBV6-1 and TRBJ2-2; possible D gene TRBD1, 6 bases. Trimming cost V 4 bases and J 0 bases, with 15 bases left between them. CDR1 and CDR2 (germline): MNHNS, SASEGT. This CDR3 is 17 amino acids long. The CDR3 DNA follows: TGTGCCAGCAGTGTCCTAACAGGGCACTCGAACACCGGGGAGCTGTTTTTT. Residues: CASSVLTGHSNTGELFF.